This T cell receptor beta chain was retrieved from a study of blood T cell repertoires in COVID-19. Study details: Some COVID-19 samples were acute and others convalescent; all came from the United States, Italy and Spain.

Authors' processing steps: Estimates of nucleated cell counts were drawn from the amplification of reference gene primers. Using immunoSEQ multiplex PCR, the repertoire was profiled, and TCRdb retains in-frame clones only, with some absent. The V and J calls and clone size come from that table; D and trimming were worked out from the DNA. The table shows some 180,000 clones, with roughly four fifths occurring only once. Germline lookup yields CDR1 LNHDA and CDR2 SQIVND (reference sequence). The CDR3 consists of 17 residues. Trimming stripped 5 bases from V and 5 bases from J, with 21 bases between. This TCR derives from a man in his 70s with active or convalescent COVID-19. Sequencing input: peripheral blood. V usage is TRBV19 and J usage is TRBJ1-4, with D perhaps matching TRBD1 (6 bases). DNA of the CDR3: TGTGCCAGTAGTCTGGGGGCGATCACTAACGGCAATGAAAAACTGTTTTTT. Translated: CASSLGAITNGNEKLFF.